Presented here are 14 T cell receptor beta chains from one specimen sequenced in a study of vaccination and CD4 T cells after COVID-19. These receptors lack a known antigen. Treatment of the sample: roughly 10-day PBMC culture with coronavirus spike peptide pools or control peptides (ViraFEST assay). From the unexposed donor, CD4+ T cells were collected ahead of the COVID-19 pandemic (2011-2018). The Oncomine TCR Beta short-read assay generated sequence data from the DNA of cultured CD4+ T cells. Someone extracted genomic DNA from cultured CD4+ T cells. TCRdb redid the calling of the PCR reads with MiXCR, one entry per CDR3 protein. The sample has about 8,900 distinct CDR3 sequences, around 28% seen once. The sequenced sample was CD4+ T cells from blood, cultured in vitro. The receptors were sampled from a human donor in good health.

This CDR3 is CASTGHSPGTDTQYF. As DNA, the CDR3 is TGTGCCAGCACCGGACACTCTCCTGGCACAGATACGCAGTATTTT. The genes are TRBV6-2 or TRBV6-3 and TRBJ2-3; a weak D match, TRBD1 (5 bases). Germline CDR1 reads MNHEY; CDR2 reads SVGEGT. The CDR3 runs to 15 residues. The germline V and J ends were trimmed by 7 bases and 1 base, with 15 bases remaining between them.

This clonotype turned up a few times. The rearrangement joins TRBV10-3 to TRBJ2-7; TRBD1 matches at 7 bases. V shed 5 bases, J shed 0 bases, and the junction held 7 bases outside the gene matches. The CDR3 covers 15 residues. Germline-derived CDR1 and CDR2 are ENHRY and SYGVKD. The CDR3 sequence: CAISSTRDSSYEQYF. CDR3 nucleotides: TGTGCCATCAGTTCCACCCGGGACAGCTCCTACGAGCAGTACTTC.

This clonotype was counted between two and nine times. The chain recombines TRBV27 with TRBJ1-5, with 12 nucleotides matching TRBD1. The CDR3 runs to 14 residues. J was trimmed by 6 bases and V by 6 bases; bases with no gene match: 3. From germline, CDR1 is MNHEY and CDR2 SMNVEV (reference sequence). The CDR3 region has the DNA TGTGCCAGCAGCGGGACAGGGGGCCCTCAGCCCCAGCATTTT. It encodes CASSGTGGPQPQHF.

The chain recombines TRBV21-1 with TRBJ2-3; TRBD1, the D gene given by the table, was not confirmed from the DNA. TRBV21-1 is marked as a pseudogene. This CDR3 has 12 residues. CDR3 amino acids: CARDPVRDTQYF. As DNA, the CDR3 is TGTGCCAGAGACCCGGTAAGAGATACGCAGTATTTT.

This clonotype was counted a few times. The CDR3 DNA sequence: TGCAGTGCTCCCCCCGGGGCACTGGCGGGCGAGACCCAGTACTTC. This translates into CSAPPGALAGETQYF. The V call is TRBV20-1, the J call TRBJ2-5; possibly TRBD1 or TRBD2 for D (5 bases each). Germline values: CDR1 DFQATT, CDR2 SNEGSKA (reference sequence). This CDR3 comprises 15 residues. Trimming left V 5 bases short and J 5 bases short, with 21 bases between.

The chain joins TRBV28 to TRBJ2-7, with a possible D match to TRBD2 (5 bases). Germline loops: CDR1 MDHEN, CDR2 SYDVKM. V was clipped by 1 base and J by 5 bases, with 6 bases between them. CDR3 size: 12 residues. CDR3 coding DNA: TGTGCCAGCAGTTTATCCGGGGACGAGCAGTACTTC. It is translated as CASSLSGDEQYF.

A few counts support this clonotype. The chain uses TRBV6-2 or TRBV6-3 and TRBJ1-5; no clear D. V shed 6 bases and J shed 0 bases, with 12 bases lying between them. This CDR3 is built from 15 residues. Germline loops: CDR1 MNHEY, CDR2 SVGEGT. This CDR3 reads CASSEADYSNQPQHF. The CDR3 nucleotides are TGTGCCAGCAGCGAAGCAGATTATAGCAATCAGCCCCAGCATTTT.

The chain couples TRBV20-1 to TRBJ2-2; D gene unclear. This CDR3 comprises 14 residues. Germline CDR1 DFQATT, CDR2 SNEGSKA (reference sequence). Deletions cut 6 bases from V and 1 base from J, with 12 bases between. The CDR3 spells CSARRQLNTGELFF. In nucleotides, the CDR3 is TGCAGTGCGCGAAGACAATTGAACACCGGGGAGCTGTTTTTT.

This clonotype was seen a few times. This rearrangement joins TRBV20-1 to TRBJ2-5; D not resolved. This CDR3 is built from 14 residues. The germline CDR1 and CDR2 sequences are DFQATT and SNEGSKA (reference sequence). Trimming pared 4 bases from V and 5 bases from J, leaving 17 bases between. The CDR3 spells CSAIDGALGETQYF. In DNA form, the CDR3 reads TGCAGTGCTATAGATGGCGCTCTGGGGGAGACCCAGTACTTC.

This rearrangement joins TRBV19 to TRBJ2-7; 8 nucleotides line up with TRBD1. V dropped 5 bases and J dropped 3; count of bases not matched to a gene: 6. This CDR3 region has 14 residues. Germline CDR1 and CDR2: LNHDA and SQIVND (reference sequence). CDR3 sequence: CASSPRDRNYEQYF. The CDR3 DNA reads as TGTGCCAGTAGTCCCCGGGACAGGAACTACGAGCAGTACTTC.

CDR3 sequence (DNA): TGCAGTGCTCGGGGGAAGGACTATGGCTACACCTTC. Its protein is CSARGKDYGYTF. The rearrangement uses TRBV20-1 and TRBJ1-2; perhaps TRBD1 as D (5 bases). Trimming took 5 bases from V and 3 from J, leaving 10 bases between them. This CDR3 spans 12 amino acids. CDR1 and CDR2 (germline): DFQATT, SNEGSKA (reference sequence).

The chain has TRBV6-2 or TRBV6-3 and TRBJ2-2; D perhaps matches TRBD1 (5 bases). The germline CDR1 and CDR2 sequences are MNHEY and SVGEGT. V dropped 2 bases and J dropped 3 bases, with 13 bases sitting between them. This CDR3 region has 16 residues. The CDR3: CASSYGQGRYTGELFF. As DNA, the CDR3 is TGTGCCAGCAGTTACGGACAAGGAAGATACACCGGGGAGCTGTTTTTT.

Only a few counts were recorded for this clonotype. The chain combines TRBV7-9 with TRBJ2-2; possible D gene TRBD2, 6 bases. Germline lookup yields CDR1 SEHNR and CDR2 FQNEAQ (reference sequence). Trimming stripped 5 bases from V and 4 bases from J, with 14 bases between. The length of the CDR3 is 15 residues. The CDR3 here is CASSRPGGVTGELFF. The CDR3 DNA follows: TGTGCCAGCAGCCGCCCCGGGGGAGTCACCGGGGAGCTGTTTTTT.

J is TRBJ1-4 and V is TRBV28; no clear D gene. The V gene's germline CDR1 is MDHEN and CDR2 SYDVKM. The CDR3 covers 13 residues. Trimming pared 2 bases from V and 7 bases from J, leaving 8 bases between. In DNA, the CDR3 is TGTGCCAGCAGTTTAGCCAGGCTTGAAAAACTGTTTTTT. Translated: CASSLARLEKLFF.